The clone carrying this TCR beta chain is a singleton in its sample. Antigen unknown. Unique-molecular-identifier-tagged TCR beta cDNA libraries were used. From about 0.98 to 11 million T cells, a few hundred thousand cDNA molecules were obtained. TCRdb re-called the PCR reads through MiXCR, storing one row per CDR3 protein. The data hold hundreds of thousands of distinct CDR3 sequences, with roughly two fifths observed a single time. In germline, CDR1 is SGHRS, CDR2 YFSETQ. With V trimmed by 4 bases and J by 1 base, 9 bases remained unmatched. CDR3 length: 16 amino acids. These data come from a study of post-analysis software for immune sequencing data. Study-wide results and limits: Patients used roughly five TRBV segments, including TRBV5-6, TRBV5-1 and TRBV20-1, more often than controls. Samples from one preparation batch, clustered by F measure, grouped strongly together. Normalized Chao1 diversity in multiple sclerosis patients fell significantly below that of controls.

The sample taken for sequencing was blood. The clonotype was recovered from a girl between 5 and 17 years old with multiple sclerosis. The chain joins TRBV5-1 to TRBJ2-7; TRBD1 matches at 9 bases. The CDR3 sequence: CASSPQGTGTSYEQYF. The CDR3 DNA reads as TGCGCCAGCAGCCCCCAGGGGACAGGGACTTCCTACGAGCAGTACTTC.